What follows are 9 T cell receptor beta chains derived from one specimen sequenced in a study of T-cell reconstitution after alpha-beta-depleted transplantation in children. Unique molecular identifiers were incorporated when the TCRbeta library was constructed. One entry per CDR3 protein results from TCRdb running MiXCR on the PCR reads. Among 200,000 to 250,000 distinct CDR3 sequences listed, around 9.7% were seen once. Sample: PBMCs from the stem cell graft donor, taken from the stem cell graft. The receptors originated from a human donor who donated a stem cell graft to a child with SCID.

This clonotype was seen ten or more times. This chain links TRBV5-1 with TRBJ1-6, with no clear D. The CDR3 covers 17 residues. CDR1 is SGHRS, CDR2 YFSETQ, per germline. Trimming cost V 2 bases and J 4 bases, with 16 bases left between them. The CDR3 is CASSLVAGQGYNSPLHF. As DNA, the CDR3 is TGCGCCAGCAGCTTAGTCGCGGGTCAAGGGTATAATTCACCCCTCCACTTT.

This clonotype was counted ten times or more. The V call is TRBV5-1, the J call TRBJ1-2; 7 bases agree with TRBD1. The V and J ends lost 3 bases and 3 bases, in that order; junction bases with no gene match: 8. Germline lookup yields CDR1 SGHRS and CDR2 YFSETQ. The CDR3 is 15 amino acids. DNA of the CDR3: TGCGCCAGCAGCTATACAGGGGAGCGGGACTATGGCTACACCTTC. This sequence encodes CASSYTGERDYGYTF.

The V call is TRBV7-3, the J call TRBJ2-3, with 9 bases lining up with TRBD2. Germline lookup yields CDR1 SGHTA and CDR2 FQGTGA. Unmatched junction bases numbered 6, after V lost 5 bases and J lost 0 bases. The CDR3 runs to 16 residues. CDR3 in DNA: TGTGCCAGCAGCCCCCAGCGGGGGGCCAGCACAGATACGCAGTATTTT. Translating gives CASSPQRGASTDTQYF. The variable domain in full, with the rest retrieved from reference TRBV7-3 and TRBJ2-3, is GAGVSQTPSNKVTEKGKYVELRCDPISGHTALYWYRQSLGQGPEFLIYFQGTGAADDSGLPNDRFFAVRPEGSVSTLKIQRTERGDSAVYLCASSPQRGASTDTQYFGPGTRLTVL.

This clonotype was picked up many times. The gene calls are TRBV20-1 and TRBJ1-2; perhaps TRBD1 as D (6 bases). Germline V gene data show CDR1 as DFQATT and CDR2 as SNEGSKA (reference sequence). V dropped 3 bases and J dropped 7 bases, with 12 bases sitting between them. The CDR3 has 12 residues. CDR3 nucleotide sequence: TGCAGTGCTAGCTTGTCAGGGGCTGGCTACACCTTC. Translating gives CSASLSGAGYTF.

The sample holds many counts of this clonotype. This chain links TRBV7-2 with TRBJ2-3, with a possible D match to TRBD2 (6 bases). In germline, CDR1 is SGHTA, CDR2 FQGNSA. The V end was cut by 1 base, the J end by 2 bases, with 19 bases between. The CDR3 runs to 18 residues. This chain's CDR3 is CASSLGALAFPFTDTQYF. As DNA, the CDR3 is TGTGCCAGCAGCTTAGGCGCACTAGCTTTTCCCTTCACAGATACGCAGTATTTT.

This clonotype was recorded many times. This rearrangement joins TRBV6-2 or TRBV6-3 to TRBJ2-7; D is unclear. The CDR3 loop spans 15 amino acids. Germline V gene data show CDR1 as MNHEY and CDR2 as SVGEGT. V was shortened by 6 bases and J by 7 bases, with 22 bases between the two germline ends. The CDR3 region has the DNA TGTGCCAGCAGCCCCCCTCGCTCGCCGGTTGAGGAGCAGTACTTC. Amino acids: CASSPPRSPVEEQYF.

This clonotype was found many times. This chain connects TRBV5-6 to TRBJ2-1, with unresolved D. Germline CDR1 SGHDT, CDR2 YYEEEE. Trimming pared 0 bases from V and 4 bases from J, leaving 11 bases between. CDR3 length equals 15 residues. The CDR3: CASSLGWSVYNEQFF. In nucleotides, the CDR3 is TGTGCCAGCAGCTTGGGCTGGTCGGTTTACAATGAGCAGTTCTTC.

This clonotype was recorded many times. The CDR3 DNA is TGTGCCAGCAGCGTAGAAAACAGGGTTGTCATCCCCAGGGCATGTATAGCCAAAAACATTCAGTACTTC. Its protein product is CASSVENRVVIPRACIAKNIQYF. V and J are TRBV9 and TRBJ2-4, with D maybe TRBD1 (6 bases). The germline V and J ends were trimmed by 0 bases and 0 bases, with 31 bases remaining between them. This CDR3 spans 23 amino acids. CDR1 and CDR2 from the germline V gene are SGDLS and YYNGEE. Based on the CDR3 plus reference TRBV9 and TRBJ2-4, the full variable domain is DSGVTQTPKHLITATGQRVTLRCSPRSGDLSVYWYQQSLDQGLQFLIQYYNGEERAKGNILERFSAQQFPDLHSELNLSSLELGDSALYFCASSVENRVVIPRACIAKNIQYFGAGTRLSVL.

In this sample, this clonotype turned up many times. The chain couples TRBV9 to TRBJ1-1; D is uncertain. Trimming cost V 0 bases and J 4 bases, with 10 bases left between them. The germline CDR1 and CDR2 sequences are SGDLS and YYNGEE. This CDR3 has 14 amino acids. CDR3 in DNA: TGTGCCAGCAGCGTAGGGGGTGAGTCCACTGAAGCTTTCTTT. This translates into CASSVGGESTEAFF.